The source of this TCR beta chain is a study of shared clonotypes between healthy human individuals. In the sorted-subset replicate PCRs, approximately 200 ng DNA, roughly 29,000 T cell genomes, was used. The method was immunoSEQ multiplex PCR; TCRdb's version includes in-frame clones alone and lacks a portion of them. In the table there are approximately 2.3 million clones, more than 85% of which are singletons. V lost 2 bases, J lost 5 bases, and 11 bases stayed unmatched. The CDR3 spans 17 residues. Per germline, CDR1 SGHTA and CDR2 FQGTGA. Investigators divided CD4+ cells into CD45RA+ naive and CD45RA-negative memory subsets. Study-wide results and limits: Few donors limited the genetic and exposure-history diversity represented. Blood was the only sampled material, and tissue repertoires likely differ.

This clone was seen once. Its antigen is undetermined. The sequence was obtained from a man aged 18 to 30 in good health. Some clones in this sample may be carry-over from other donors' samples. Sequenced material: naive CD4+ T cells from PBMCs. Subset reported: CD45RA+ positively selected. The gene calls are TRBV7-3 and TRBJ2-5; 10 nucleotides line up with TRBD2. The chain's CDR3 is CASSLQPAGTSAETQYF. The CDR3 DNA is TGTGCCAGCAGCTTACAGCCTGCCGGGACTAGCGCGGAGACCCAGTACTTC.